This T cell receptor beta chain was identified in a study of T cell repertoires in cytomegalovirus infection. Looking at the study overall: Recently identified HLA-C-restricted CMV epitopes were among the peptides used.

MiXCR, applied by TCRdb to the reads, yields one record per CDR3 protein. Among 750,000 to 950,000 distinct CDR3 sequences listed, 29% were seen once. This clonotype was recorded a few times. The target antigen is unknown. Study outcomes and limitations: Dominating the ex vivo response were TCR beta clonotypes that were CMV-specific and HLA-C-restricted.

The CDR3 consists of 16 residues. V was clipped by 1 base and J by 2 bases; unmatched bases: 6. Germline values: CDR1 SGHVS, CDR2 FQNEAQ. This chain connects TRBV7-8 to TRBJ2-3, with 7 nucleotides matching TRBD2. The sequence was collected from a human donor in good health (CMV status not recorded). Some clones in this sample may be carry-over from other donors' samples. This specimen was cultured CD8+ T cells from PBMCs, taken from culture after CMV antigen stimulation. CDR3 nucleotide sequence: TGTGCCAGCAGCTTAGAAGGGGACTACTACACAGATACGCAGTATTTT. It encodes CASSLEGDYYTDTQYF.